Below, 10 T cell receptor beta chains from the same sample are listed, as sequenced in a study of siplizumab effects on memory and regulatory T cells. Only in-frame clones appear in the TCRdb table, and some are missing; sequencing was by immunoSEQ multiplex PCR. The sample yields 94,000 or so clones, 95% to 97% seen once. Material for sequencing was naive CD4+ T cells sorted from blood. These receptors were taken from a human donor in good health.

This clone has just one count. This chain uses TRBV10-3 with TRBJ2-3; maybe TRBD1 (6 bases). CDR1 and CDR2 (germline): ENHRY, SYGVKD. The CDR3 extends over 15 amino acids. Between the trimmed V and J ends, which lost 2 bases and 2 bases, there was a span of 11 bases. The CDR3 is CAISERWGPTDTQYF. The CDR3 DNA follows: TGTGCCATCAGTGAGAGGTGGGGGCCCACAGATACGCAGTATTTT.

The rearrangement links TRBV27 to TRBJ1-1, with unresolved D. Germline V gives CDR1 MNHEY, CDR2 SMNVEV (reference sequence). This CDR3 is built from 14 residues. Trimming removed 2 bases from V and 3 bases from J, with 10 bases in between. CDR3 bases: TGTGCCAGCAGTTTAATCACGGGCTACACTGAAGCTTTCTTT. Encoded protein: CASSLITGYTEAFF.

The chain combines TRBV15 with TRBJ1-4, with D possibly TRBD1 on 5 matching bases. Trimming stripped 1 base from V and 8 bases from J, with 14 bases between. The CDR3 is 15 amino acids. Germline CDR1 LNHNV, CDR2 YYDKDF (reference sequence). The CDR3 reads CATSRVTQGGEKLFF. The CDR3 coding sequence is TGTGCCACCAGCAGAGTCACGCAGGGTGGGGAAAAACTGTTTTTT.

This clone was detected only once. V usage is TRBV27 and J usage is TRBJ1-4; D not resolved. Germline V lookup: CDR1 MNHEY, CDR2 SMNVEV (reference sequence). V was pared by 0 bases and J by 8 bases, with 10 bases between. The length of the CDR3 is 14 residues. The CDR3 reads CASSLSPTGEKLFF. CDR3 DNA: TGTGCCAGCAGTTTATCCCCCACGGGGGAAAAACTGTTTTTT.

The V gene is TRBV18, the J gene TRBJ1-1; no definite D call. Germline assignment: CDR1 KGHSH and CDR2 LQKENI. V was pared by 1 base and J by 6 bases, with 9 bases between. The CDR3 contains 13 residues. The CDR3 sequence: CASSPQGIAEAFF. CDR3 DNA: TGTGCCAGCTCACCACAGGGAATCGCTGAAGCTTTCTTT.

V gene TRBV7-2 combines with J gene TRBJ2-5; maybe TRBD1 (6 bases). CDR1 and CDR2 from the germline V gene are SGHTA and FQGNSA. Trimming shortened V by 2 bases and J by 5 bases, and 15 bases separated the two germline ends. This CDR3 is built from 15 residues. The DNA for the CDR3 is TGTGCCAGCAGCTTATACAGGGTAGGATGGGAGACCCAGTACTTC. Translation: CASSLYRVGWETQYF.

The chain is built from TRBV5-1 and TRBJ2-1, with TRBD1 as a possible D gene (6 bases). The CDR3 runs to 13 residues. V was clipped by 4 bases and J by 8 bases, with 13 bases between them. CDR1 and CDR2 (germline): SGHRS, YFSETQ. CDR3 in amino acids: CASSPGVTDEQFF. The CDR3 nucleotides are TGCGCCAGCAGCCCAGGGGTCACGGATGAGCAGTTCTTC.

This chain uses TRBV9 with TRBJ2-1; 9 nucleotides align to TRBD2. Germline trimming cut 1 base from V and 5 bases from J; bases unmatched to any gene: 4. The CDR3 spans 15 residues. Germline values: CDR1 SGDLS, CDR2 YYNGEE. In DNA form, the CDR3 reads TGTGCCAGCAGCGTATTAGCGGGGGACCACAATGAGCAGTTCTTC. Translated: CASSVLAGDHNEQFF.

The CDR3 DNA reads as TGTGCCAGCAGTAACAGGGATAGCAATCAGCCCCAGCATTTT. Its translation is CASSNRDSNQPQHF. This rearrangement joins TRBV7-9 to TRBJ1-5, with D tentatively TRBD1 (6 bases). Germline assignment: CDR1 SEHNR and CDR2 FQNEAQ (reference sequence). The CDR3 sequence is 14 residues long. V was pared by 6 bases and J by 0 bases, with 9 bases between.

V usage is TRBV7-9 and J usage is TRBJ1-2; TRBD1 matches at 7 bases. The germline V gene has CDR1 SEHNR and CDR2 FQNEAQ (reference sequence). Germline trimming cut 7 bases from V and 0 bases from J; bases unmatched to any gene: 5. The CDR3 is 14 residues long. CDR3 DNA sequence: TGTGCCAGCAACCTCGGACAGGCTAACTATGGCTACACCTTC. Residues: CASNLGQANYGYTF.